This T cell receptor (beta chain) comes out of a study of CD8 T cells in Susac syndrome (dated by TCRdb to between 2017 and 2020). General notes on the study: Among the Susac syndrome patients who were sequenced, clinically active disease was present in about six and clinical remission was observed in about eight. Susac syndrome patients were therapy-naive, on corticosteroids (some also receiving IVIg), or on IVIg alone at blood withdrawal. The study used repertoire sequencing to test whether antigen drove CD8+ T cell activation and differentiation in Susac syndrome.

RNA was extracted using the RNeasy kit, and roughly 0.45 to 1 microgram was reverse transcribed with random hexamers. TCR beta CDR3 regions were amplified with the immunoSEQ multiplex PCR assay covering 54 Vbeta and 13 Jbeta segments. PCR amplification bias was corrected using a synthetic template baseline for primer optimization and computational correction. The authors' analysis ran thus. Reads were annotated to V, D and J genes per IMGT and analyzed with immunoSEQ Analyzer, keeping only productive sequences. Clonality was computed as one minus Shannon entropy normalized by log2 of the number of productive unique sequences. For each patient and control, public and private clones were evaluated within the 100 most prevalent clones. Clones were defined as Susac-specific when absent from the healthy and MS cohorts, from about 1,100 published viral clones and from other ImmuneACCESS disease sequences. Using fastp at Q25 and MiXCR, TCRdb reprocessed the public reads and kept productive beta chains. CDR3 protein sequences are deduplicated, and each keeps its most common genes and DNA. It is TCRdb's table, rather than the study itself, that gives the V and J calls and clone size. For this sample there are roughly 190,000 distinct CDR3 sequences; 95% appear just once. The ten largest clones capture approximately 0.089% of the sample.

Reading the germline V gene gives CDR1 SGHTA and CDR2 FQGNSA. Relative to germline, V is missing 1 base and J is missing 3 bases, with 6 bases of the junction outside any gene match. The CDR3 numbers 16 residues from cysteine through phenylalanine. Only the CDR3 DNA stays, 48 bases, in frame from base 1. Peripheral blood CD8+ and CD4+ T cells from healthy donors, Susac syndrome patients and multiple sclerosis patients were profiled by high-throughput TCR beta sequencing. Recently defined diagnostic criteria for definite or probable disease were met by the Susac syndrome patients. Bulk CD8+ and CD4+ T cells were purified magnetically by negative isolation, whereas CD8+ TEMRA cells were enriched by FACS. Blood was collected in EDTA tubes and processed within 24 hours, with PBMCs isolated through density gradient centrifugation. PBMCs intended for TCR sequencing were cryopreserved in liquid nitrogen and thawed later in a water bath at 37 degrees C. The sorted or isolated CD4+, CD8+ and CD8+ TEMRA cells reached a purity of at least 90%.

Broad study findings and their caveats: The number of individuals in the TCR sequencing and HLA analysis was acknowledged as relatively small. In patients with Susac syndrome, the CD4+ T cell repertoire showed no detectable clonal expansion.

This clonotype was picked up one time. Its antigen is not yet known. No clone much larger than this one lies a single base away; base qualities are absent. A single read makes a weak case. Input material: CD4+ T cells from PBMCs. The sequence came from a human donor with Susac syndrome. The chain employs TRBV7-2 and TRBJ2-3; TRBD1 fits 8 bases in the junction. CDR3 protein: CASSLVVRGRTDTQYF. The nucleotide sequence reads TGTGCCAGCAGCTTAGTGGTCAGGGGGCGAACAGATACGCAGTATTTT.